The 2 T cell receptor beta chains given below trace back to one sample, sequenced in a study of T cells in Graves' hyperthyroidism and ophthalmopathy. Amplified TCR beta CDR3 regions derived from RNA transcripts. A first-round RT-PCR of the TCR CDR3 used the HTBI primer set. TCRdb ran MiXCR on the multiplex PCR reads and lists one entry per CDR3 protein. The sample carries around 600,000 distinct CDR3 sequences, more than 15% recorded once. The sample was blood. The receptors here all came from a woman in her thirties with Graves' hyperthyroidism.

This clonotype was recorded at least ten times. CDR3 sequence reads: CASANSGANVLTF. The CDR3 nucleotides read TGTGCCAGCGCCAACTCTGGGGCCAACGTCCTGACTTTC. V and J are TRBV7-2 and TRBJ2-6; D unclear. Germline CDR1 is SGHTA and CDR2 is FQGNSA. The CDR3 loop spans 13 amino acids. Trimming took 8 bases from V and 0 from J, leaving 5 bases between them.

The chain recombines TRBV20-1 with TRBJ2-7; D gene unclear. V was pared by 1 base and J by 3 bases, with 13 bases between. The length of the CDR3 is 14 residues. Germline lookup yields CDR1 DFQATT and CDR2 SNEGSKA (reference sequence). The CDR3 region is CSARGFPGYYEQYF. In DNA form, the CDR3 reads TGCAGTGCTAGAGGTTTTCCAGGTTACTACGAGCAGTACTTC.